These 18 T cell receptor beta chains share one sample of origin, sequenced in a study of cytomegalovirus exposure and HLA in healthy donors. In the PCR, 60 Vbeta and 13 Jbeta primers were used. Using immunoSEQ multiplex PCR, the repertoire was profiled, and TCRdb retains in-frame clones only, with some absent. The repertoire has more than 200,000 clones, approximately 80% of them found once; the top ten carry over 1.1%. Sequenced: PBMCs. Every receptor here comes from a girl aged 5-17 years in good health and CMV-seronegative.

The chain carries TRBV19 and TRBJ1-5; maybe TRBD1 (6 bases). CDR1 LNHDA and CDR2 SQIVND come from the germline V gene (reference sequence). V dropped 2 bases and J dropped 5 bases, with 16 bases sitting between them. The CDR3 totals 16 residues. This CDR3 reads CASSIIGRGEDQPQHF. In DNA, the CDR3 is TGTGCCAGTAGTATAATTGGCAGGGGAGAGGATCAGCCCCAGCATTTT.

V and J are TRBV19 and TRBJ1-2; D gene ambiguous. Germline lookup yields CDR1 LNHDA and CDR2 SQIVND (reference sequence). The CDR3 is 13 residues long. Between the trimmed V and J ends, which lost 1 base and 3 bases, there was a span of 6 bases. The CDR3: CASSIGPDYGYTF. The CDR3 DNA reads TGTGCCAGTAGTATAGGGCCTGACTATGGCTACACCTTC.

The rearrangement joins TRBV4-1 to TRBJ2-1; TRBD2 matches 10 bases. V was pared by 4 bases and J by 6 bases, with 12 bases of the junction left unmatched. The V gene's germline CDR1 is MGHRA and CDR2 YSYEKL. This CDR3 has 17 amino acids. As DNA, the CDR3 is TGCGCCAGCAGCCCCTTCTCCCGAAGCGGGGGGGTCAATGAGCAGTTCTTC. It codes for CASSPFSRSGGVNEQFF.

CDR3 sequence: CASSQTGTSGGGGGIQYF. The DNA of the CDR3 is TGTGCCAGCAGCCAGACCGGGACTAGCGGGGGGGGCGGGGGCATTCAGTACTTC. The genes are TRBV4-2 and TRBJ2-4, with 16 positions matching TRBD2. The CDR3 runs 18 residues. With 3 bases clipped from V and 9 bases from J, the junction kept 11 bases outside the gene matches. Germline V CDR1 and CDR2: LGHNA, YNFKEQ.

This clone occurred once. CDR3 protein: CASSQTSGSYNEQFF. Written as DNA, the CDR3 is TGTGCCAGCAGTCAGACTAGCGGGAGCTACAATGAGCAGTTCTTC. The chain joins TRBV6-4 to TRBJ2-1, with 12 bases aligning to TRBD2. CDR3 size: 15 residues. The ends lost 5 bases at V and 3 bases at J; junction bases unmatched: 2. Germline V lookup: CDR1 MRHNA, CDR2 SNTAGT.

The rearrangement links TRBV18 to TRBJ2-7, with D maybe TRBD1 (6 bases). The V and J ends lost 3 bases and 0 bases respectively, with 9 bases between them. Germline CDR1 reads KGHSH; CDR2 reads LQKENI. The CDR3 runs to 14 residues. CDR3 sequence reads: CASSPQDSSYEQYF. For the CDR3, the DNA is TGTGCCAGCTCACCTCAGGACAGCTCCTACGAGCAGTACTTC. The variable domain in full, with the rest retrieved from reference TRBV18 and TRBJ2-7, is NAGVMQNPRHLVRRRGQEARLRCSPMKGHSHVYWYRQLPEEGLKFMVYLQKENIIDESGMPKERFSAEFPKEGPSILRIQQVVRGDSAAYFCASSPQDSSYEQYFGPGTRLTVT.

V and J are TRBV25-1 and TRBJ2-1; D gene unclear. The germline gives CDR1 MGHDK, CDR2 SYGVNS. The CDR3 spans 12 residues. The germline V and J ends were trimmed by 10 bases and 9 bases, with 16 bases remaining between them. The CDR3 here is CATRSESGEQFF. Here the CDR3 DNA reads TGTGCCACCCGAAGTGAATCGGGTGAGCAGTTCTTC.

The chain has TRBV30 and TRBJ2-5, with D maybe TRBD2 (6 bases). Trimming removed 3 bases from V and 1 base from J, with 12 bases in between. Germline loops: CDR1 GTSNPN, CDR2 SVGIG (reference sequence). The CDR3 sequence is 14 residues long. CDR3 region: CAWSKGGPQETQYF. The CDR3 nucleotides are TGTGCCTGGAGCAAAGGAGGGCCCCAAGAGACCCAGTACTTC. Drawing the rest from reference TRBV30 and TRBJ2-5, the complete variable domain is SQTIHQWPATLVQPVGSPLSLECTVEGTSNPNLYWYRQAAGRGLQLLFYSVGIGQISSEVPQNLSASRPQDRQFILSSKKLLLSDSGFYLCAWSKGGPQETQYFGPGTRLLVL.

For this clone: Other DNA sequences in this specimen translate into the identical CDR3. The chain employs TRBV5-1 and TRBJ2-1; TRBD2 might be the D (5 bases). V was pared by 1 base and J by 9 bases, with 5 bases between. Germline CDR1 is SGHRS and CDR2 is YFSETQ. There are 11 residues in the CDR3. The CDR3 nucleotides are TGCGCCAGCAGCTTGAGCGGTGAGCAGTTCTTC. Protein product: CASSLSGEQFF.

This chain connects TRBV5-1 to TRBJ2-5, with 11 positions matching TRBD2. V gave up 0 bases and J gave up 2 bases; unmatched junction bases: 3. The CDR3 spans 16 residues. Germline V gene data show CDR1 as SGHRS and CDR2 as YFSETQ. In DNA, the CDR3 is TGCGCCAGCAGCTTGGCCGGGACTAGCGGACAAGAGACCCAGTACTTC. This codes for CASSLAGTSGQETQYF.

This chain links TRBV4-1 with TRBJ2-1; 7 positions agree with TRBD2. Germline loops: CDR1 MGHRA, CDR2 YSYEKL. The V gene end was trimmed by 4 bases and the J gene end by 3 bases; junction bases not matched to a gene: 3. The CDR3 totals 14 residues. The CDR3 nucleotides are TGCGCCAGCAGCCGAGGGAGGGACTACAATGAGCAGTTCTTC. It codes for CASSRGRDYNEQFF.

The chain is built from TRBV9 and TRBJ2-1, with 10 bases lining up with TRBD2. Per germline, CDR1 SGDLS and CDR2 YYNGEE. Unmatched junction bases numbered 8, after V lost 1 base and J lost 7 bases. The CDR3 has 16 amino acids. In DNA, the CDR3 is TGTGCCAGCAGCGTATGGCTAGCGGGAGCTGAGAATGAGCAGTTCTTC. Translated, it gives CASSVWLAGAENEQFF. Full variable domain (outside the CDR3, taken from reference TRBV9 and TRBJ2-1): DSGVTQTPKHLITATGQRVTLRCSPRSGDLSVYWYQQSLDQGLQFLIQYYNGEERAKGNILERFSAQQFPDLHSELNLSSLELGDSALYFCASSVWLAGAENEQFFGPGTRLTVL.

The DNA for the CDR3 is TGTGCCAGCAGTCGTTTTGAGCAGTACTTC. Translating gives CASSRFEQYF. V is TRBV28 and J is TRBJ2-7, with D hard to call. The V gene lost 5 bases and the J gene lost 7 bases, with 6 bases spanning the gap. The germline CDR1 and CDR2 sequences are MDHEN and SYDVKM. The CDR3 consists of 10 residues. The entire variable domain, with the rest obtained from reference TRBV28 and TRBJ2-7, is as follows: DVKVTQSSRYLVKRTGEKVFLECVQDMDHENMFWYRQDPGLGLRLIYFSYDVKMKEKGDIPEGYSVSREKKERFSLILESASTNQTSMYLCASSRFEQYFGPGTRLTVT.

The rearrangement uses TRBV7-2 and TRBJ1-2, with D possibly matching TRBD1 (5 bases). V lost 5 bases, J lost 8 bases, and 15 bases lay in between. The V gene's germline CDR1 is SGHTA and CDR2 FQGNSA. The CDR3 loop spans 13 amino acids. CDR3 in amino acids: CASSPGSVSGYTF. The DNA for the CDR3 is TGTGCCAGCAGCCCAGGGTCCGTGAGCGGCTACACCTTC.

The chain recombines TRBV5-4 with TRBJ1-1; 8 bases agree with TRBD1. The V and J ends lost 0 bases and 3 bases, in that order; junction bases with no gene match: 7. This CDR3 is 16 amino acids long. From germline, CDR1 is SGHNT and CDR2 YYREEE (reference sequence). DNA for the CDR3: TGTGCCAGCAGCTTGGATCTGGACAGGGTGTACACTGAAGCTTTCTTT. Its protein product is CASSLDLDRVYTEAFF.

V usage is TRBV6-5 and J usage is TRBJ1-1; D gene unclear. Trimming took 6 bases from V and 4 from J, leaving 6 bases between them. CDR1 is MNHEY and CDR2 is SVGAGI in the germline V gene. The CDR3 extends over 11 amino acids. The CDR3 region has the DNA TGTGCCAGCAGGTCGGGCACTGAAGCTTTCTTT. It is translated as CASRSGTEAFF.

V gene TRBV7-2 combines with J gene TRBJ1-6, with D perhaps matching TRBD1 (6 bases). The germline V gene encodes CDR1 SGHTA and CDR2 FQGNSA. The CDR3 has 15 residues. V lost 3 bases, J lost 1 base, and 7 bases lay in between. The CDR3 protein is CASSFRGSYNSPLHF. Written as DNA, the CDR3 is TGTGCCAGCAGCTTCAGGGGATCCTATAATTCACCCCTCCACTTT.

V gene TRBV6-1 combines with J gene TRBJ2-2, with D possibly matching TRBD1 (5 bases). Germline assignment: CDR1 MNHNS and CDR2 SASEGT. The CDR3 sequence is 17 residues long. V lost 2 bases to trimming and J lost 3 bases, with 16 bases between them. CDR3 protein: CASSERGRTRYTGELFF. The DNA for the CDR3 is TGTGCCAGCAGTGAAAGGGGCAGGACCCGCTACACCGGGGAGCTGTTTTTT.